The sequence of this TCR beta chain was determined in a study of regulatory dendritic cells for organ transplantation. Study-wide results and caveats: Of resting T cell subsets, memory CD8+ had the most alloreactive clonotypes. Between individuals, the alloreactive memory CD8+ T cell pool differed considerably. Memory CD8+ T cells were the most oligoclonal; naive cells were highly diverse.

CD4+ or CD8+ T cells were sorted as naive CD45RA+ or memory CD45RO+. The data were produced by immunoSEQ multiplex PCR, yet TCRdb's version contains in-frame clones alone and is incomplete. The sample holds around 29,000 clones, more than 65% seen once. About this clone itself: Its antigen is as yet unknown.

V lost 3 bases and J lost 2, with 14 bases in between. The germline V gene encodes CDR1 SGDLS and CDR2 YYNGEE. This CDR3 has 15 amino acids. What was sequenced was naive CD8+ T cells from blood. As for subset: CD45RA+ naive T cells. The chain couples TRBV9 to TRBJ1-2, with D maybe TRBD1 (6 bases). The TCR originated in a human donor in good health. DNA of the CDR3: TGTGCCAGCAGCGAAGGACAGATAACAAACTATGGCTACACCTTC. Translating gives CASSEGQITNYGYTF.